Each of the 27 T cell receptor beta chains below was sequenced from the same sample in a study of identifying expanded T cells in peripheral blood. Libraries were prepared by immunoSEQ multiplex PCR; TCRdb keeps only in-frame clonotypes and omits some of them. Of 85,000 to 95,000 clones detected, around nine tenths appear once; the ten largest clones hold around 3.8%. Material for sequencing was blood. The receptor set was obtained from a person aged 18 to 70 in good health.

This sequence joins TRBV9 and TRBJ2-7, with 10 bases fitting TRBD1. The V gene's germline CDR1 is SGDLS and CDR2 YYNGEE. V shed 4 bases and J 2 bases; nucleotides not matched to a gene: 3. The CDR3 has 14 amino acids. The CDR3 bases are TGTGCCAGCAGCCCGGGGACAGGGGCCTACGAGCAGTACTTC. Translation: CASSPGTGAYEQYF.

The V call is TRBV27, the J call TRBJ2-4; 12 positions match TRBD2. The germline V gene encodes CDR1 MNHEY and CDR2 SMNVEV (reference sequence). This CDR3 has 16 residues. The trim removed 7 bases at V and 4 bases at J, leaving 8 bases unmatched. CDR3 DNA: TGTGCCAGCACCCCCACTAGCGGGGGGTTAAAAAACATTCAGTACTTC. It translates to CASTPTSGGLKNIQYF.

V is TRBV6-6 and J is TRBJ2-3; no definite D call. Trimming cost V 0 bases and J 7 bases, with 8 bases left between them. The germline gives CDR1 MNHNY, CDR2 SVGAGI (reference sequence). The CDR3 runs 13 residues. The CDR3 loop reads CASSYSNEYTQYF. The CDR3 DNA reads TGTGCCAGCAGTTACTCGAACGAGTATACGCAGTATTTT.

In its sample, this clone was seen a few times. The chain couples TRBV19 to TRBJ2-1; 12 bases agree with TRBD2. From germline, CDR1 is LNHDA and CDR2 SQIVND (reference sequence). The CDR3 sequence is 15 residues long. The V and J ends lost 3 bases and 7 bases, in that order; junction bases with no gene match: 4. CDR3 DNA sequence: TGTGCCAGTAGTATCCAACTAGCGGGGGGAAATGAGCAGTTCTTC. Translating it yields CASSIQLAGGNEQFF.

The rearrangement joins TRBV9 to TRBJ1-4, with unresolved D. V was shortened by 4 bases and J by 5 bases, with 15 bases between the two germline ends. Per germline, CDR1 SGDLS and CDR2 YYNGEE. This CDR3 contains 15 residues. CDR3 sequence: CASSLEAGLNEKLFF. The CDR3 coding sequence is TGTGCCAGCAGCTTGGAGGCGGGGTTAAATGAAAAACTGTTTTTT.

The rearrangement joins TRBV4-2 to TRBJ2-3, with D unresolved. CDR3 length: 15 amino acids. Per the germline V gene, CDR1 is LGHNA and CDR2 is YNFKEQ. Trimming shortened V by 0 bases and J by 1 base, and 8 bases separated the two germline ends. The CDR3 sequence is CASSQDPTGTDTQYF. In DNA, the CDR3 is TGTGCCAGCAGCCAAGATCCAACTGGCACAGATACGCAGTATTTT.

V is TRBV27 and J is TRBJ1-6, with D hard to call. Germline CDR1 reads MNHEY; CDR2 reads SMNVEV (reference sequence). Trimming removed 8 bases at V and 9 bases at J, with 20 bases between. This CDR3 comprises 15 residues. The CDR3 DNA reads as TGTGCCAGCGGATCGGGCGACCTTTGGGGTTCACCCCTCCACTTT. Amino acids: CASGSGDLWGSPLHF.

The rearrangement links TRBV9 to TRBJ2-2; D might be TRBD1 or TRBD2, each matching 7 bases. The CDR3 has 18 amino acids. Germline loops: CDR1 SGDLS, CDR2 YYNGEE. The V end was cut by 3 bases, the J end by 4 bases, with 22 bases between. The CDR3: CASSARGGRLAGTGELFF. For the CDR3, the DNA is TGTGCCAGCAGCGCCAGGGGGGGGCGACTAGCAGGCACCGGGGAGCTGTTTTTT.

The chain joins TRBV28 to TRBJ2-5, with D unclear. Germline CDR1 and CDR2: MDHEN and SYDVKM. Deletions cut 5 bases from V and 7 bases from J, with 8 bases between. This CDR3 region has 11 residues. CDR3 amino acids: CASSPARTQYF. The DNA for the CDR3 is TGTGCCAGCAGTCCGGCACGGACCCAGTACTTC.

Written as DNA, the CDR3 is TGTGCCAGCAGAGAAAGGGGGCTTGGGGAGACCCAGTACTTC. Protein product: CASRERGLGETQYF. The chain is built from TRBV6-1 and TRBJ2-5; 7 bases are a match to TRBD1. Looked up from germline, CDR1 is MNHNS and CDR2 is SASEGT. V was clipped by 6 bases and J by 5 bases; unmatched bases: 9. The CDR3 contains 14 residues.

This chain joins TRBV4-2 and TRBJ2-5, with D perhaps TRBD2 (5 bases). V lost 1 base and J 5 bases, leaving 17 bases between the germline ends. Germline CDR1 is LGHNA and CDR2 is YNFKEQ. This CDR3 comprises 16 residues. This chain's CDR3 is CASSQGGSYGVETQYF. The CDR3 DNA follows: TGTGCCAGCAGCCAAGGAGGCAGCTACGGGGTGGAGACCCAGTACTTC.

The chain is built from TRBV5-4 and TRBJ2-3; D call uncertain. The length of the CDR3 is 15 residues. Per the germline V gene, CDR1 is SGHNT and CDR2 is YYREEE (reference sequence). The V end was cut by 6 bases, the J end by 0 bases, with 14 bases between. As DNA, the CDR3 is TGTGCCAGCAAAACAGCTGACTCTAGCACAGATACGCAGTATTTT. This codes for CASKTADSSTDTQYF.

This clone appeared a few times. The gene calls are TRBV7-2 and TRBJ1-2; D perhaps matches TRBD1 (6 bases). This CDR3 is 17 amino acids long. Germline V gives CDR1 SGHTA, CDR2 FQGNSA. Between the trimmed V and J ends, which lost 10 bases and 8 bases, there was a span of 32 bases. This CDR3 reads CATQAPRTAQPMGGYTF. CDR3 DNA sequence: TGTGCCACCCAGGCCCCTCGGACAGCGCAGCCTATGGGAGGCTACACCTTC.

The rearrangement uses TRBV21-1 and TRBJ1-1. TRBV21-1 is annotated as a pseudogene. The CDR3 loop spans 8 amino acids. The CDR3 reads CARVRAFF. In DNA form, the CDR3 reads TGTGCCCGGGTTCGAGCTTTCTTT.

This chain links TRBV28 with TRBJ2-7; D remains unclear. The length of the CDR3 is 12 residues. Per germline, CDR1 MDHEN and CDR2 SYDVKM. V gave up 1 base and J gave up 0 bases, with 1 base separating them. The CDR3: CASSLSSYEQYF. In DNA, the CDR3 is TGTGCCAGCAGTTTATCCTCCTACGAGCAGTACTTC.

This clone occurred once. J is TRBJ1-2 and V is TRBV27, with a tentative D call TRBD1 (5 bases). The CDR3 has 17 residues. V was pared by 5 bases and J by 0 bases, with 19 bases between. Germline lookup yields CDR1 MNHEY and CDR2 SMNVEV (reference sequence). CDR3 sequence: CASSKNIRDGSNYGYTF. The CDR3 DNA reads TGTGCCAGCAGTAAAAATATCCGGGACGGATCTAACTATGGCTACACCTTC.

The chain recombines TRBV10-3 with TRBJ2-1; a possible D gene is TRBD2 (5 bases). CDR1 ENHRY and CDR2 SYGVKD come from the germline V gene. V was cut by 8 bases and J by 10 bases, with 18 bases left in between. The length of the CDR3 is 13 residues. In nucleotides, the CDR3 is TGTGCCATCGGAGGAACTCAAATGGGGGAGCAGTTCTTC. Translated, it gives CAIGGTQMGEQFF.

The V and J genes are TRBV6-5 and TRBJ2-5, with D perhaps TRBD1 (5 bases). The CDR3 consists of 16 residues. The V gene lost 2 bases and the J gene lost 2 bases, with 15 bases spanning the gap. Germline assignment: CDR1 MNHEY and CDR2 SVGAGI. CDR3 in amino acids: CASSYDRTRIQETQYF. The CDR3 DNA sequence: TGTGCCAGCAGTTACGACCGGACACGGATACAAGAGACCCAGTACTTC.

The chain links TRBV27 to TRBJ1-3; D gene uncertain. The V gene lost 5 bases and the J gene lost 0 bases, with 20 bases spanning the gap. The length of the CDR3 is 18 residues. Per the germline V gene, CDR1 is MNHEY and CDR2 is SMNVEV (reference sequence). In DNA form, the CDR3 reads TGTGCCAGCAGTCCGTTCAGTGGTGGCGGCACCTCTGGAAACACCATATATTTT. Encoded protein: CASSPFSGGGTSGNTIYF.

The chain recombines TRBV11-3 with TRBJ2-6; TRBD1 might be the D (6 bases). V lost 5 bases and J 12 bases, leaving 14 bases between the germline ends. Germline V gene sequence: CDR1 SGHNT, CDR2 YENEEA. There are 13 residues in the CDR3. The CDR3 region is CASSAGTSPVLTF. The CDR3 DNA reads TGTGCCAGCAGCGCCGGGACATCTCCCGTCCTGACTTTC.

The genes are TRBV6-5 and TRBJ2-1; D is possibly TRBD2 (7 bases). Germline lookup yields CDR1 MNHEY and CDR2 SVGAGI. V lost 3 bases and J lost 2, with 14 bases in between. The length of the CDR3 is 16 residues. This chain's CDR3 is CASSYPAGAAYNEQFF. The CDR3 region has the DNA TGTGCCAGCAGTTATCCCGCGGGGGCGGCCTACAATGAGCAGTTCTTC.

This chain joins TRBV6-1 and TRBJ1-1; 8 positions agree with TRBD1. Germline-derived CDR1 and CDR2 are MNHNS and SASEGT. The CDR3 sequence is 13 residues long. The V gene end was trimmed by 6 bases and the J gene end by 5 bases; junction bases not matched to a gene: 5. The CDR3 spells CASRDRDRTEAFF. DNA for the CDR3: TGTGCCAGCAGGGACAGGGACCGAACTGAAGCTTTCTTT.

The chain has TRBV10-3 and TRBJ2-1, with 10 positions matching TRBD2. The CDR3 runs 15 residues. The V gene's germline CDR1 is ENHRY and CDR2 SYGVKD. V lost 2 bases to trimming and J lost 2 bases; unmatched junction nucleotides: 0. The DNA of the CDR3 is TGTGCCATCAGTGAGACTAGCGGGACCTACAATGAGCAGTTCTTC. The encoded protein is CAISETSGTYNEQFF.

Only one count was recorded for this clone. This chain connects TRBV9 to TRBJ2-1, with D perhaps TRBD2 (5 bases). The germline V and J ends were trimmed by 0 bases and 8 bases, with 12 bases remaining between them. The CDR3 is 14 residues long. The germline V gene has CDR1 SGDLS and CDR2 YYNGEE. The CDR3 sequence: CASSVAGQEDEQFF. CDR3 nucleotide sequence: TGTGCCAGCAGCGTAGCCGGGCAGGAGGATGAGCAGTTCTTC. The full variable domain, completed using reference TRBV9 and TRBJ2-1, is DSGVTQTPKHLITATGQRVTLRCSPRSGDLSVYWYQQSLDQGLQFLIQYYNGEERAKGNILERFSAQQFPDLHSELNLSSLELGDSALYFCASSVAGQEDEQFFGPGTRLTVL.

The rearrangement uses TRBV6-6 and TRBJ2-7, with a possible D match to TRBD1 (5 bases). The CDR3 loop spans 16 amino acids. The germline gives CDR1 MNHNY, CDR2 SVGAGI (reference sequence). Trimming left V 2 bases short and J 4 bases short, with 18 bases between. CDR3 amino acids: CASSYLRQGIRYEQYF. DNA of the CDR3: TGTGCCAGCAGTTACCTCCGCCAGGGTATCAGATACGAGCAGTACTTC.

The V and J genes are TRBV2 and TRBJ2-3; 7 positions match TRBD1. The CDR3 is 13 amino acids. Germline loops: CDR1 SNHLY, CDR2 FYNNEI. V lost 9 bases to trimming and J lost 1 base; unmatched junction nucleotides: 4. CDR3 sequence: CASRGGRTDTQYF. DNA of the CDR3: TGTGCCAGTCGAGGGGGCCGCACAGATACGCAGTATTTT.

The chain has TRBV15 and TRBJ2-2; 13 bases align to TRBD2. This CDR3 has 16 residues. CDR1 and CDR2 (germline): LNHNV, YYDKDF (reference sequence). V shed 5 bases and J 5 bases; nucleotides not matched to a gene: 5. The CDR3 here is CATSAGLAGSTGELFF. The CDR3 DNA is TGTGCCACCAGCGCGGGACTAGCGGGGAGTACCGGGGAGCTGTTTTTT.